A selection of T cell receptor beta chains follows, all from one sample in a study of T cell responses to AZD1222 COVID-19 vaccine. Generated by immunoSEQ multiplex PCR, the TCRdb table keeps only in-frame clones and is missing some. In the table there are approximately 150,000 clones, nearly 90% of which are singletons. The input for sequencing was peripheral blood, taken 28 days after the second dose of the MenACWY control vaccine. The receptor set was obtained from an adult who received the MenACWY meningococcal vaccine as a control. CDR3s include the opening cysteine and the closing phenylalanine or tryptophan. A D gene is named only where the DNA matches it firmly. Rows give clone size only sometimes, using once, few, many, or a class for an expanded clone.

V	size	D	J	DNA	CDR3
TRBV24-1	NA	NA	TRBJ2-3	TGTGCCACCAGTGATTCGTCCCCAGTCTCCAATACGCAGTATTTT	CATSDSSPVSNTQYF
TRBV7-3	NA	NA	TRBJ2-7	TGTGCCAGCAGCTTGACAAAGATGACATCCGTCTCCTACGAGCAGTACTTC	CASSLTKMTSVSYEQYF
TRBV19	NA	NA	TRBJ1-2	TGTGCCAGTAGTATAGTTGCAGGGCGGGAGTATGGCTACACCTTC	CASSIVAGREYGYTF
TRBV18	NA	NA	TRBJ1-6	TGTGCCAGCTCACCCCGCGGCACTGATTCACCCCTCCACTTT	CASSPRGTDSPLHF
TRBV2	once	NA	TRBJ1-4	TGTGCCAGCACCAACGGGCGGGGAGGGAATGAAAAACTGTTTTTT	CASTNGRGGNEKLFF
TRBV5-4	NA	NA	TRBJ2-7	TGTGCCAGCAGCTTGGCTCAGGGAAAAGTGGCCGAGCAGTACTTC	CASSLAQGKVAEQYF
TRBV9	once	NA	TRBJ2-5	TGTGCCAGCAGCGTAGTAGATAACCCGGAGACCCAGTACTTC	CASSVVDNPETQYF
TRBV18	NA	NA	TRBJ2-3	TGTGCCAGCTCACCCTCCACAGATACGCAGTATTTT	CASSPSTDTQYF
TRBV5-4	NA	TRBD2	TRBJ2-3	TGTGCCAGCAGTCGGGACTGGACTCGGCTAGCGGGGACAGATACGCAGTATTTT	CASSRDWTRLAGTDTQYF
TRBV4-2	NA	NA	TRBJ2-1	TGTGCCAGCAGCCAAGATTCGGTCCCAGGGTACAATGAGCAGTTCTTC	CASSQDSVPGYNEQFF
TRBV5-1	NA	NA	TRBJ1-2	TGCGCCAGCAGATTTGAGACAGGCACTAACTATGGCTACACCTTC	CASRFETGTNYGYTF
TRBV6-5	NA	NA	TRBJ2-6	TGTGCCAGCAGTTACTCGAGAGGGCCTGGGGCCAACGTCCTGACTTTC	CASSYSRGPGANVLTF
TRBV11-2	once	NA	TRBJ2-7	TGTGCCAGCAGCTTTTCGCCGGGGCCCTACGAGCAGTACTTC	CASSFSPGPYEQYF
TRBV4-1	NA	NA	TRBJ1-2	TGCGCCAGCAGCCAAGATGCAGGAGCCCGGGTACTAGGCTACACCTTC	CASSQDAGARVLGYTF
TRBV2	NA	NA	TRBJ1-1	TGTGCCAGCATGGGCAGGGGTAGAGAAGCTTTCTTT	CASMGRGREAFF
TRBV27	NA	NA	TRBJ1-1	TGTGCCAGCAGTGGGCAGTTCCTGAACACTGAAGCTTTCTTT	CASSGQFLNTEAFF
TRBV7-9	NA	NA	TRBJ2-1	TGTGCCAGCAGCTTATGGGGCGATGAGCAGTTCTTC	CASSLWGDEQFF
TRBV19	NA	NA	TRBJ2-3	TGTGCCAGTAGCCGCTTTACGGGGGTCACAGATACGCAGTATTTT	CASSRFTGVTDTQYF
TRBV28	once	NA	TRBJ2-1	TGTGCCAGCAGTTTAAAGGTGACTGCGCAGTTCTTC	CASSLKVTAQFF
TRBV7-2	NA	TRBD2	TRBJ2-4	TGTGCCAGCAGCTTCCAGGGAGGGAACATTCAGTACTTC	CASSFQGGNIQYF
TRBV13	NA	NA	TRBJ1-2	TGTGCCAGCAGCTTAAATAGGGCATACGGCTACACCTTC	CASSLNRAYGYTF
TRBV3-1/TRBV3-2	NA	NA	TRBJ2-7	TGTGCCAGCAGCCAAGCCGGCCGGTCCTACGAGCAGTACTTC	CASSQAGRSYEQYF
TRBV4-2	NA	NA	TRBJ2-7	TGTGCCAGCAGCCAAGGTGATGCATCCTACGAGCAGTACTTC	CASSQGDASYEQYF
TRBV9	NA	NA	TRBJ2-5	TGTGCCAGCAGCGTCTATGACCAAGAGACCCAGTACTTC	CASSVYDQETQYF
TRBV28	NA	TRBD1	TRBJ1-2	TGTGCCAGCAGCCAGGACAGGGGCTATGGCTACACCTTC	CASSQDRGYGYTF
TRBV18	few	TRBD1	TRBJ1-1	TGTGCCAGCTCTACAGGGGGGAACACTGAAGCTTTCTTT	CASSTGGNTEAFF
TRBV15	NA	NA	TRBJ2-7	TGTGCCACCAGCAGAGATAAGGGTTCACGGGGGTTCTACGAGCAGTACTTC	CATSRDKGSRGFYEQYF
TRBV5-6	NA	TRBD1	TRBJ2-1	TGTGCCAGCAGACCGCGAGGGGGCGAGTTCCGGAATGAGCAGTTCTTC	CASRPRGGEFRNEQFF
TRBV6-5	NA	TRBD1	TRBJ1-2	TGTGCCAGCAGTCGGGACAGCAACTATGGCTACACCTTC	CASSRDSNYGYTF
TRBV4-3	NA	NA	TRBJ2-3	TGCGCCAGCAGCCAAGATCCGGTACCGACAGATACGCAGTATTTT	CASSQDPVPTDTQYF
TRBV5-8	NA	NA	TRBJ1-4	TGTGCCAGCAGCCTGGGGGGCACTAATGAAAAACTGTTTTTT	CASSLGGTNEKLFF
TRBV29-1	NA	NA	TRBJ1-4	TGCAGCGGCTCCGGGGGTCATAATGAAAAACTGTTTTTT	CSGSGGHNEKLFF
TRBV30	NA	TRBD1	TRBJ1-4	TGTGCCTGGAGTGGGGGACAGTTCAATAATGAAAAACTGTTTTTT	CAWSGGQFNNEKLFF